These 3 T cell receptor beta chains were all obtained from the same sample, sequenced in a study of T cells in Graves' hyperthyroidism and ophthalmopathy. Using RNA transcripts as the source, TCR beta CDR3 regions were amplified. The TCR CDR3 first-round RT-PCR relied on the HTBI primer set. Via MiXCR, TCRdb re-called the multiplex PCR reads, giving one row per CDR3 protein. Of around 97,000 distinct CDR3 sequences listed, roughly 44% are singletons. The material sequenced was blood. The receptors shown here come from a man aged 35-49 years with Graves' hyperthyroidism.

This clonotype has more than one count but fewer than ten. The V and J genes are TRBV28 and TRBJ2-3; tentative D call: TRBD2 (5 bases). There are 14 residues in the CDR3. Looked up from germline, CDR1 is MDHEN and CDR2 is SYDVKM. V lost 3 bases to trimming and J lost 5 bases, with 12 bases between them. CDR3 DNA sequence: TGTGCCAGCAGTTTGGACTTAGCGCGAGATACGCAGTATTTT. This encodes CASSLDLARDTQYF.

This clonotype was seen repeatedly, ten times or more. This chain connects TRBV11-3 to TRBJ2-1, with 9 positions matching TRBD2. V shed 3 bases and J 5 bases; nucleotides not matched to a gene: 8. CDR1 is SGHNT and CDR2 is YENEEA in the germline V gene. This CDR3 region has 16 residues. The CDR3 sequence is CASSFLVAGENNEQFF. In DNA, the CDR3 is TGTGCCAGCAGCTTCTTGGTAGCGGGAGAGAACAATGAGCAGTTCTTC. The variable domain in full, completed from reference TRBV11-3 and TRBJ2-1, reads EAGVVQSPRYKIIEKKQPVAFWCNPISGHNTLYWYLQNLGQGPELLIRYENEEAVDDSQLPKDRFSAERLKGVDSTLKIQPAELGDSAVYLCASSFLVAGENNEQFFGPGTRLTVL.

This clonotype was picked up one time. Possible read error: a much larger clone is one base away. The CDR3 nucleotides read TGTGCCAGCAAGTCCTCCTACAGGGACACCGAGGAGCTGTTTTTT. Translation: CASKSSYRDTEELFF. V is TRBV12-3 or TRBV12-4 and J is TRBJ2-2; tentative D call: TRBD1 (6 bases). CDR3 length equals 15 residues.